The 29 T cell receptor beta chains given below trace back to one sample, sequenced in a study of blood T cell repertoires in COVID-19. TCRdb keeps only in-frame clones here, not all; method: immunoSEQ multiplex PCR. This sample has around 62,000 clones, with 88% found just once. The specimen was PBMCs or T cells enriched from blood (not recorded which). These receptors were collected from a middle-aged woman who had recovered from COVID-19.

V and J are TRBV7-8 and TRBJ2-1; 7 bases map to TRBD1. This CDR3 spans 13 amino acids. Germline CDR1 and CDR2: SGHVS and FQNEAQ. The V and J ends lost 2 bases and 9 bases, in that order; junction bases with no gene match: 4. The CDR3 bases are TGTGCCAGCAGCTTACCCAGGGACAGTGAGCAGTTCTTC. Its translation: CASSLPRDSEQFF.

The chain carries TRBV19 and TRBJ2-7; TRBD2 agrees at 10 bases. Germline V gives CDR1 LNHDA, CDR2 SQIVND (reference sequence). This CDR3 has 13 amino acids. J lost 1 base, V lost 6 bases, and 0 bases had no gene match. The CDR3 here is CASRLAGSYEQYF. The CDR3 coding sequence is TGTGCCAGTAGACTAGCGGGGTCCTACGAGCAGTACTTC.

This clone was observed once. V and J are TRBV19 and TRBJ2-1, with D tentatively TRBD1 (6 bases). CDR1 and CDR2 from the germline V gene are LNHDA and SQIVND (reference sequence). CDR3 length equals 14 residues. V gave up 3 bases and J gave up 5 bases, with 11 bases separating them. This CDR3 is CASSILWDNNEQFF. Here the CDR3 DNA reads TGTGCCAGTAGTATTCTATGGGACAACAATGAGCAGTTCTTC. Looking up the rest from reference TRBV19 and TRBJ2-1 gives the full variable domain: DGGITQSPKYLFRKEGQNVTLSCEQNLNHDAMYWYRQDPGQGLRLIYYSQIVNDFQKGDIAEGYSVSREKKESFPLTVTSAQKNPTAFYLCASSILWDNNEQFFGPGTRLTVL.

The chain has TRBV6-5 and TRBJ1-2, with 7 bases matching TRBD1. V lost 10 bases to trimming and J lost 7 bases; unmatched junction nucleotides: 15. The germline V gene has CDR1 MNHEY and CDR2 SVGAGI. The CDR3 totals 14 residues. This CDR3 reads CAIKNTGVGGGYTF. CDR3 DNA: TGTGCCATCAAGAATACAGGGGTTGGGGGTGGCTACACCTTC.

This clone showed up just once. The chain recombines TRBV11-2 with TRBJ1-1; D not resolved. There are 13 residues in the CDR3. The ends were cut back, 2 bases at V and 4 bases at J, with 8 bases in the middle. The germline CDR1 and CDR2 sequences are SGHAT and FQNNGV. CDR3 coding DNA: TGTGCCAGCAGCTTACATGGTAGCACTGAAGCTTTCTTT. Translation gives CASSLHGSTEAFF.

V usage is TRBV4-2 and J usage is TRBJ1-2; the D gene is possibly TRBD1 (5 bases). Germline V gene sequence: CDR1 LGHNA, CDR2 YNFKEQ. CDR3 length equals 14 residues. The germline V and J ends were trimmed by 1 base and 8 bases, with 14 bases remaining between them. This chain's CDR3 is CASSQGGGGMGYTF. The CDR3 region has the DNA TGTGCCAGCAGCCAAGGTGGGGGAGGGATGGGCTACACCTTC.

The rearrangement joins TRBV27 to TRBJ1-1, with TRBD1 matching 8 bases. Trimming at V came to 5 bases and at J to 10 bases, leaving 12 bases not matched to a gene. Germline V gene lookup returns CDR1 MNHEY and CDR2 SMNVEV (reference sequence). The CDR3 length is 14 residues. Here the CDR3 reads CASSPSEDREGAFF. Written as DNA, the CDR3 is TGTGCCAGCAGTCCCTCCGAGGACAGGGAGGGAGCTTTCTTT.

V usage is TRBV11-2 and J usage is TRBJ2-7; D is perhaps TRBD1 (6 bases). V was pared by 5 bases and J by 3 bases, with 17 bases between. The CDR3 is made up of 15 amino acids. The germline gives CDR1 SGHAT, CDR2 FQNNGV. CDR3 protein: CASSPKGGLGYEQYF. CDR3 bases: TGTGCCAGCAGCCCTAAAGGGGGTTTGGGCTACGAGCAGTACTTC.

The gene calls are TRBV3-1 (or the pseudogene TRBV3-2) and TRBJ2-3; no definite D call. Trimming cost V 1 base and J 10 bases, with 12 bases left between them. Germline CDR1 and CDR2: LGHDT and YNNKEL (reference sequence). There are 13 residues in the CDR3. The CDR3 sequence is CASSQAREGAQYF. The CDR3 DNA sequence: TGTGCCAGCAGCCAAGCTCGAGAAGGAGCGCAGTATTTT.

The sample holds a few counts of this clone. V is TRBV15 and J is TRBJ1-2; D remains ambiguous. The V and J ends lost 5 bases and 6 bases respectively, with 22 bases between them. The length of the CDR3 is 16 residues. In germline, CDR1 is LNHNV, CDR2 YYDKDF (reference sequence). The CDR3 reads CATSARVREDGHGYTF. The CDR3 DNA reads TGTGCCACCAGCGCCCGCGTAAGGGAGGATGGGCATGGCTACACCTTC.

Only one count was recorded for this clone. The chain uses TRBV6-5 and TRBJ2-7; 8 bases are a match to TRBD1. The CDR3 contains 15 residues. Looked up from germline, CDR1 is MNHEY and CDR2 is SVGAGI. The J segment lost 3 bases and the V segment lost 4 bases, leaving 8 bases of the junction unmatched. The CDR3 sequence: CASSSPGQGNYEQYF. CDR3 coding DNA: TGTGCCAGCAGTTCACCCGGACAGGGAAACTACGAGCAGTACTTC.

The sample holds a few counts of this clone. This rearrangement joins TRBV5-4 to TRBJ1-2, with a possible D match to TRBD1 (6 bases). The germline V and J ends were trimmed by 1 base and 7 bases, with 17 bases remaining between them. The germline CDR1 and CDR2 sequences are SGHNT and YYREEE (reference sequence). This CDR3 is 15 amino acids long. The CDR3, as DNA: TGTGCCAGCAGCTTGCTGTCAGGGGCGAGTGGTGGCTACACCTTC. Protein sequence: CASSLLSGASGGYTF.

This chain links TRBV13 with TRBJ1-2; 12 bases are a match to TRBD1. Germline V CDR1 and CDR2: PRHDT, FYEKMQ (reference sequence). The junction had 9 bases not matched to a gene; V was cut back by 5 bases and J by 2 bases. The CDR3 has 17 residues. CDR3 amino acids: CASSLGTGGASNYGYTF. The CDR3 DNA is TGTGCCAGCAGCCTCGGGACAGGGGGCGCATCCAACTATGGCTACACCTTC.

This chain links TRBV5-1 with TRBJ2-7, with D perhaps matching TRBD2 (6 bases). There are 16 residues in the CDR3. The V end was cut by 0 bases, the J end by 4 bases, with 17 bases between. Looked up from germline, CDR1 is SGHRS and CDR2 is YFSETQ. CDR3: CASSLGFGGSLYEQYF. The CDR3 DNA sequence: TGCGCCAGCAGCTTGGGATTCGGGGGAAGCCTTTACGAGCAGTACTTC.

The chain recombines TRBV13 with TRBJ1-2; D is undetermined. V gave up 7 bases and J gave up 0 bases, with 15 bases separating them. Germline V CDR1 and CDR2: PRHDT, FYEKMQ (reference sequence). The CDR3 contains 15 residues. CDR3 sequence reads: CASTTPELANYGYTF. As DNA, the CDR3 is TGTGCCAGCACCACACCGGAGTTAGCTAACTATGGCTACACCTTC.

V gene TRBV10-1 combines with J gene TRBJ2-4, with TRBD2 matching 8 bases. V shed 0 bases, J shed 9 bases, and the junction held 7 bases outside the gene matches. The CDR3 is made up of 15 amino acids. Per germline, CDR1 WNHNN and CDR2 SYGVQD (reference sequence). Here the CDR3 DNA reads TGCGCCAGCAGTGAGTCCCCGGGGGGGCGTAGCATTCAGTACTTC. This codes for CASSESPGGRSIQYF.

The V gene is TRBV29-1, the J gene TRBJ1-5; a weak D match, TRBD1 (6 bases). Deletions cut 6 bases from V and 5 bases from J, with 14 bases between. The V gene's germline CDR1 is SQVTM and CDR2 ANQGSEA. The CDR3 runs to 13 residues. For the CDR3, the DNA is TGCAGCGTCTCTACAGGGCCGCATCAGCCCCAGCATTTT. Its protein product is CSVSTGPHQPQHF.

The chain is built from TRBV3-1 (or the pseudogene TRBV3-2) and TRBJ2-5, with 9 nucleotides matching TRBD2. The CDR3 covers 18 residues. CDR1 and CDR2 from the germline V gene are LGHDT and YNNKEL (reference sequence). V dropped 1 base and J dropped 2; count of bases not matched to a gene: 11. CDR3 residues: CASSQGLAGDVRQETQYF. CDR3 nucleotide sequence: TGTGCCAGCAGCCAAGGGTTAGCGGGGGATGTGAGGCAAGAGACCCAGTACTTC.

CDR3 sequence: CASSLNSGGYQETQYF. CDR3 nucleotide sequence: TGTGCCAGCAGCTTAAATAGCGGGGGGTACCAAGAGACCCAGTACTTC. This chain connects TRBV7-8 to TRBJ2-5; TRBD2 agrees at 10 bases. Germline CDR1 SGHVS, CDR2 FQNEAQ. V was clipped by 2 bases and J by 0 bases; unmatched bases: 3. The CDR3 runs to 16 residues.

The chain employs TRBV18 and TRBJ1-1; 9 bases align to TRBD1. The germline V gene encodes CDR1 KGHSH and CDR2 LQKENI. This CDR3 is 13 amino acids long. The ends lost 3 bases at V and 4 bases at J; junction bases unmatched: 0. CDR3 nucleotide sequence: TGTGCCAGCTCACCGACAGGGGGCACTGAAGCTTTCTTT. Encoded protein: CASSPTGGTEAFF.

The J gene is TRBJ2-4, the V gene TRBV9; D gene unclear. The V end lost 0 bases, the J end lost 0 bases, and 13 bases lay between the germline ends. Germline loops: CDR1 SGDLS, CDR2 YYNGEE. The CDR3 runs 17 residues. CDR3 in amino acids: CASSVDGADLAKNIQYF. In DNA, the CDR3 is TGTGCCAGCAGCGTAGATGGAGCAGATCTAGCCAAAAACATTCAGTACTTC.

The chain couples TRBV6-6 to TRBJ1-5; the D is unclear. CDR1 and CDR2 (germline): MNHNY, SVGAGI (reference sequence). Trimming shortened V by 5 bases and J by 0 bases, and 17 bases separated the two germline ends. CDR3 size: 17 residues. CDR3 DNA: TGTGCCAGCAGTCTCCGCCGAGAACTCTATAGCAATCAGCCCCAGCATTTT. Translation: CASSLRRELYSNQPQHF.

CDR3 nucleotides: TGTGCCAGCAGTGTGCGAGCCTGGGGGGGGTACAATGAGCAGTTCTTC. Its protein product is CASSVRAWGGYNEQFF. V and J are TRBV6-1 and TRBJ2-1, with 7 bases matching TRBD2. This CDR3 has 16 residues. The germline V gene encodes CDR1 MNHNS and CDR2 SASEGT. J lost 4 bases, V lost 4 bases, and 10 bases had no gene match.

The chain is built from TRBV29-1 and TRBJ1-1, with 7 bases identical to TRBD1. In germline, CDR1 is SQVTM, CDR2 ANQGSEA. V lost 6 bases to trimming and J lost 3 bases; unmatched junction nucleotides: 4. The CDR3 consists of 12 residues. In DNA, the CDR3 is TGCAGCGTGACACAGGGGCACACTGAAGCTTTCTTT. It specifies CSVTQGHTEAFF.

The CDR3 bases are TGTGCCAGCAGCTTCGGGGGGCAACGGAATTCACCCCTCCACTTT. Translation gives CASSFGGQRNSPLHF. This chain uses TRBV5-4 with TRBJ1-6, with a weak D call TRBD1 (6 bases). Trimming pared 2 bases from V and 7 bases from J, leaving 13 bases between. The CDR3 loop spans 15 amino acids. Germline CDR1 SGHNT, CDR2 YYREEE (reference sequence). Complete variable domain (other parts from reference TRBV5-4 and TRBJ1-6): ETGVTQSPTHLIKTRGQQVTLRCSSQSGHNTVSWYQQALGQGPQFIFQYYREEENGRGNFPPRFSGLQFPNYSSELNVNALELDDSALYLCASSFGGQRNSPLHFGNGTRLTVT.

The chain joins TRBV19 to TRBJ2-3; 7 bases agree with TRBD2. Trimming at V came to 3 bases and at J to 4 bases, leaving 7 bases not matched to a gene. Germline assignment: CDR1 LNHDA and CDR2 SQIVND (reference sequence). This CDR3 region has 15 residues. CDR3 residues: CASSIREVSSDTQYF. The CDR3 coding sequence is TGTGCCAGTAGTATCCGGGAGGTCTCCTCAGATACGCAGTATTTT.

This chain uses TRBV29-1 with TRBJ1-3; D gene ambiguous. The CDR3 covers 12 residues. The V end was cut by 5 bases, the J end by 0 bases, with 5 bases between. Germline V CDR1 and CDR2: SQVTM, ANQGSEA. CDR3 DNA: TGCAGCGTTTCGGGCTCTGGAAACACCATATATTTT. This codes for CSVSGSGNTIYF.

This sequence joins TRBV3-1 (or the pseudogene TRBV3-2) and TRBJ2-5; TRBD1 matches at 9 bases. Trimming removed 3 bases from V and 3 bases from J; junction bases left unmatched: 2. The CDR3 has 14 residues. The germline gives CDR1 LGHDT, CDR2 YNNKEL (reference sequence). CDR3 coding DNA: TGTGCCAGCAGCCATACAGGGGGCGAAGAGACCCAGTACTTC. Translated, it gives CASSHTGGEETQYF.

This chain joins TRBV29-1 and TRBJ1-2; the match to TRBD1 covers 9 bases. V lost 4 bases and J lost 4; bases outside the gene matches: 13. This CDR3 comprises 16 residues. The germline V gene encodes CDR1 SQVTM and CDR2 ANQGSEA. CDR3 region: CSVGESTGGYGYGYTF. The CDR3 nucleotides are TGCAGCGTTGGGGAGTCCACAGGGGGCTACGGCTATGGCTACACCTTC.